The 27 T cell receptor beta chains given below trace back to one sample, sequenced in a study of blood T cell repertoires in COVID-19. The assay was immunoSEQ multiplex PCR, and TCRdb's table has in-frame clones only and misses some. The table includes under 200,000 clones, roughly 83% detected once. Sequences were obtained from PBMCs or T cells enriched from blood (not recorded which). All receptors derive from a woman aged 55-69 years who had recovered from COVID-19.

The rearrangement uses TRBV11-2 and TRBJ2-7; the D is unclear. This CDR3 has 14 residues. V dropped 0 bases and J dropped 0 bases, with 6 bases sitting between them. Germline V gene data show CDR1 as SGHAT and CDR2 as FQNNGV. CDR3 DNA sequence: TGTGCCAGCAGCTTAGATCCCGGCTCCTACGAGCAGTACTTC. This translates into CASSLDPGSYEQYF.

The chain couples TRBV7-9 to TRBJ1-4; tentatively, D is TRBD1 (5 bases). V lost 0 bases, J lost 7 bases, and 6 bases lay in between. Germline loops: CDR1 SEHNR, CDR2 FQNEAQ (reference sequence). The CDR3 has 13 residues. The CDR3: CASSLAGGEKLFF. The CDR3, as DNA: TGTGCCAGCAGCTTAGCGGGGGGTGAAAAACTGTTTTTT.

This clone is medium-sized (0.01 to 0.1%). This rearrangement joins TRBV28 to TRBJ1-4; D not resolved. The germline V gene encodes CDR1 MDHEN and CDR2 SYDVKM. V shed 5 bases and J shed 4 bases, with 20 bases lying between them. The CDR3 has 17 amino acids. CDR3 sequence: CASSPLGAGSLNEKLFF. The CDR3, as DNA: TGTGCCAGCAGTCCCTTGGGCGCGGGGTCCCTTAATGAAAAACTGTTTTTT.

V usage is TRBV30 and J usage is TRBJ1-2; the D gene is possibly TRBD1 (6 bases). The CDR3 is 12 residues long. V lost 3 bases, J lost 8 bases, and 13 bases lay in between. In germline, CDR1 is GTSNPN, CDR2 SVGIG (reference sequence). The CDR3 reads CAWSRGARGYTF. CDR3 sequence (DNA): TGTGCCTGGAGCCGGGGGGCGCGCGGCTACACCTTC.

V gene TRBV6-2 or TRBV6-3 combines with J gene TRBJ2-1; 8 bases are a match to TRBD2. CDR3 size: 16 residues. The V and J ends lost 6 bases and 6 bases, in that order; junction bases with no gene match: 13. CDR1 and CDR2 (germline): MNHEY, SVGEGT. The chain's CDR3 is CASSPAGLAGRNEQFF. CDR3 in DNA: TGTGCCAGCAGCCCCGCCGGCTTAGCGGGACGCAATGAGCAGTTCTTC.

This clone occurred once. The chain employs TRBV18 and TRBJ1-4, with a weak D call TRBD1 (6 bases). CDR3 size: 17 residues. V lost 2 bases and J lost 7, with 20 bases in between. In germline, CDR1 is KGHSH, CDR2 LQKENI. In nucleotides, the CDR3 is TGTGCCAGCTCACCATTTGCCGGTACCGCACAGGGTGAAAAACTGTTTTTT. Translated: CASSPFAGTAQGEKLFF.

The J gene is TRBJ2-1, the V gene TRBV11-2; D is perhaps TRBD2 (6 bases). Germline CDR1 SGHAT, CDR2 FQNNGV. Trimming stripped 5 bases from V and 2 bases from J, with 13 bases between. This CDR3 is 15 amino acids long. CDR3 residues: CASSGTLGPYNEQFF. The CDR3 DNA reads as TGTGCCAGCAGCGGGACTCTAGGCCCCTACAATGAGCAGTTCTTC.

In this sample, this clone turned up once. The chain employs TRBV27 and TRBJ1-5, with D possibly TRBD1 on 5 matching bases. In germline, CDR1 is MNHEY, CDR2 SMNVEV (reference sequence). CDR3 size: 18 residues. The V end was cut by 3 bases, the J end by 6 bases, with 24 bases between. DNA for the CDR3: TGTGCCAGCAGTTTCACCAATTTTTCGGGGGGATTTGGTCAGCCCCAGCATTTT. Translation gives CASSFTNFSGGFGQPQHF.

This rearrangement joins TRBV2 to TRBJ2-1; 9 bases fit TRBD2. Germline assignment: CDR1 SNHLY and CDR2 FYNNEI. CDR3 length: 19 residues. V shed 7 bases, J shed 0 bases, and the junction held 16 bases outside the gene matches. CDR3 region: CASNPSGILKGGSYNEQFF. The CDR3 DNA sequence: TGTGCCAGCAACCCTAGCGGGATTCTTAAAGGGGGCTCCTACAATGAGCAGTTCTTC.

As DNA, the CDR3 is TGTGCCAGCCGACTGGACAGGGGAAATTCACCCCTCCACTTT. Translated: CASRLDRGNSPLHF. This chain joins TRBV2 and TRBJ1-6, with TRBD1 matching 9 bases. Germline V CDR1 and CDR2: SNHLY, FYNNEI. V lost 8 bases to trimming and J lost 7 bases; unmatched junction nucleotides: 6. This CDR3 is 14 amino acids long.

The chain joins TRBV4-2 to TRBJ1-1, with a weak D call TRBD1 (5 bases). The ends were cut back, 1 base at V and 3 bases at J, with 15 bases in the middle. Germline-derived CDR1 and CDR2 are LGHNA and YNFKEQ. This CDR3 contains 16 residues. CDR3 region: CASSQAPQGTDTEAFF. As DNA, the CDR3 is TGTGCCAGCAGCCAAGCCCCCCAGGGAACGGACACTGAAGCTTTCTTT.

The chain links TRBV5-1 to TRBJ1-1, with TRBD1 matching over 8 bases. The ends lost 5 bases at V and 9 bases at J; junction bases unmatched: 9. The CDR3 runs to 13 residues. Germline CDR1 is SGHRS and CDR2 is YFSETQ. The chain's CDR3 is CASRIATGGQAFF. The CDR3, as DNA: TGCGCCAGCAGGATCGCTACAGGGGGGCAAGCTTTCTTT. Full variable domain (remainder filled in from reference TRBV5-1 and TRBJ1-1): KAGVTQTPRYLIKTRGQQVTLSCSPISGHRSVSWYQQTPGQGLQFLFEYFSETQRNKGNFPGRFSGRQFSNSRSEMNVSTLELGDSALYLCASRIATGGQAFFGQGTRLTVV.

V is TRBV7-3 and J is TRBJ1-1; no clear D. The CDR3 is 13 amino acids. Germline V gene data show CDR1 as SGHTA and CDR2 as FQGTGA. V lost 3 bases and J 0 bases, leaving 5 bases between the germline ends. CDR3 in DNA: TGTGCCAGCAGCTTGTATGTGAACACTGAAGCTTTCTTT. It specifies CASSLYVNTEAFF.

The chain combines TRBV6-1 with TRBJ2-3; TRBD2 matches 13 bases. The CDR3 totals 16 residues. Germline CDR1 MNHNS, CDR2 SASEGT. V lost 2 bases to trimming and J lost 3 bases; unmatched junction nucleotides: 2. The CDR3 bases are TGTGCCAGCAGTGAAACTAGCGGGGGGGCAACAGATACGCAGTATTTT. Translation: CASSETSGGATDTQYF.

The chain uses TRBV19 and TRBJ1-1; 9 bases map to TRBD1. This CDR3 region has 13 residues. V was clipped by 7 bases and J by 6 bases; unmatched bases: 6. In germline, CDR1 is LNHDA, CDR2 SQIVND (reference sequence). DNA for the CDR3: TGTGCCAGTATTACGACAGGGGGGGCTGAAGCTTTCTTT. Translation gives CASITTGGAEAFF.

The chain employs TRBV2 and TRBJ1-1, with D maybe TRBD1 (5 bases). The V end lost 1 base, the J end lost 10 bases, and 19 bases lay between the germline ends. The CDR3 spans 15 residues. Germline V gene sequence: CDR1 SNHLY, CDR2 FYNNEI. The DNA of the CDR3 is TGTGCCAGCAGTGAAGGGGGCTCTGGTCCTCTCGCAGCTTTCTTT. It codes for CASSEGGSGPLAAFF.

CDR3 sequence (DNA): TGTGCCAGCACTCTCCGGACTAGCGGGGACTACAATGAGCAGTTCTTC. Translated: CASTLRTSGDYNEQFF. This sequence joins TRBV3-1 (or the pseudogene TRBV3-2) and TRBJ2-1; 12 bases map to TRBD2. Germline V gene data show CDR1 as LGHDT and CDR2 as YNNKEL (reference sequence). This CDR3 has 16 residues. J was trimmed by 3 bases and V by 7 bases; bases with no gene match: 7.

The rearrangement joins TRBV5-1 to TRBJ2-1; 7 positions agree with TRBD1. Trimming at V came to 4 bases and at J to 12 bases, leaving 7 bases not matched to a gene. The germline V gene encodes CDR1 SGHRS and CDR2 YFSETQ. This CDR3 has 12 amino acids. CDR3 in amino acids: CASSPVKGAQFF. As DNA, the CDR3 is TGCGCCAGCAGCCCCGTGAAGGGGGCGCAGTTCTTC.

As DNA, the CDR3 is TGTGCCAGCAGCGTAGGCGGCAGCTATGGCTACACCTTC. This gives the protein CASSVGGSYGYTF. This rearrangement joins TRBV9 to TRBJ1-2, with unresolved D. The CDR3 has 13 residues. V lost 0 bases and J 4 bases, leaving 7 bases between the germline ends. CDR1 is SGDLS, CDR2 YYNGEE, per germline.

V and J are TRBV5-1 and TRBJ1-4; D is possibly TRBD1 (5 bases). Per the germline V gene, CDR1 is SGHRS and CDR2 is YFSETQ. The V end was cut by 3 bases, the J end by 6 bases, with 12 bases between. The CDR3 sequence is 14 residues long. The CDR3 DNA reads TGCGCCAGCAGCTGGGGGGGAGTAGATGAAAAACTGTTTTTT. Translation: CASSWGGVDEKLFF. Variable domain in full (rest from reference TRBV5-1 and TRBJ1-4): KAGVTQTPRYLIKTRGQQVTLSCSPISGHRSVSWYQQTPGQGLQFLFEYFSETQRNKGNFPGRFSGRQFSNSRSEMNVSTLELGDSALYLCASSWGGVDEKLFFGSGTQLSVL.

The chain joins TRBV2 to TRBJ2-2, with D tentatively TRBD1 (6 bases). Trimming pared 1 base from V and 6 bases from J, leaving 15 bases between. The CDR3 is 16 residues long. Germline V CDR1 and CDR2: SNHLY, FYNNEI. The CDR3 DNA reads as TGTGCCAGCAGTGAAGTGGGACAACAAATACCCGGGGAGCTGTTTTTT. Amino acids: CASSEVGQQIPGELFF.

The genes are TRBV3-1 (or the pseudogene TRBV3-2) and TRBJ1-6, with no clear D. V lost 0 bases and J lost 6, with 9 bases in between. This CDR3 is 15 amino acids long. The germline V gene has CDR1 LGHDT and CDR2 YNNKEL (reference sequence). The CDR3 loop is CASSQDGTSNSPLHF. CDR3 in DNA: TGTGCCAGCAGCCAAGACGGAACTAGTAATTCACCCCTCCACTTT.

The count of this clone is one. In DNA, the CDR3 is TGCGCCAGCAGCCCAAGGGGAGGGCCCCCAGATACGCAGTATTTT. It yields the protein CASSPRGGPPDTQYF. The rearrangement joins TRBV5-1 to TRBJ2-3; TRBD2 matches at 7 bases. Germline trimming cut 4 bases from V and 4 bases from J; bases unmatched to any gene: 9. Per the germline V gene, CDR1 is SGHRS and CDR2 is YFSETQ. The CDR3 is made up of 15 amino acids.

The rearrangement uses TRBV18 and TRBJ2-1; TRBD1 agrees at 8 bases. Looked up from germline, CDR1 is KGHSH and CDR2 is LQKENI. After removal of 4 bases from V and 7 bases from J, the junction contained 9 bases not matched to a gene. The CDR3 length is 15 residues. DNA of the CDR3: TGTGCCAGCTCACTCCGACAGGGGCCGGAGAATGAGCAGTTCTTC. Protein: CASSLRQGPENEQFF.

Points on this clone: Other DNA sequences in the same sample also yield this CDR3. This chain's CDR3 is CASSLAREGQPQHF. As DNA, the CDR3 is TGTGCCAGCAGCTTAGCCAGGGAAGGCCAGCCCCAGCATTTT. The V gene is TRBV7-8, the J gene TRBJ1-5; perhaps TRBD1 as D (5 bases). V lost 0 bases and J 7 bases, leaving 10 bases between the germline ends. Germline V lookup: CDR1 SGHVS, CDR2 FQNEAQ. CDR3 size: 14 residues.

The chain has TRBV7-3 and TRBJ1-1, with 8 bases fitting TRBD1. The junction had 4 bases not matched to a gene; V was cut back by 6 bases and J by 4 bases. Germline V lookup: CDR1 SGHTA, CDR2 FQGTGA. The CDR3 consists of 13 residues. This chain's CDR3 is CASRQTGATEAFF. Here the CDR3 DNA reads TGTGCCAGCAGACAGACAGGGGCCACTGAAGCTTTCTTT.

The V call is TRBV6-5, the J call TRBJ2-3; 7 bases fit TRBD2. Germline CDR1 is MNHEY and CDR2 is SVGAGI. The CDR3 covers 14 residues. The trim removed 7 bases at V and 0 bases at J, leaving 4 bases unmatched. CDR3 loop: CASTERGSTDTQYF. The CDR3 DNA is TGTGCCAGCACGGAGCGGGGAAGCACAGATACGCAGTATTTT.